Sequencing of this TCR beta chain was carried out in a study of T-cell reconstitution after alpha-beta-depleted transplantation in children. Regarding the study as a whole: Reports say that about two months after transplant, the alpha-beta T cells came out of several hundred graft clones that had expanded. Surviving recipient T cells and intrathymic progenitors accounted for some patients' high TCRbeta diversity at day 60. T-cell numbers and diversity one year post-transplant derived largely from freshly generated T cells.

This clonotype was detected ten times or more. Its antigen is unidentified. Unique molecular identifiers were used to barcode this TCRbeta library. Using its own MiXCR run on the PCR reads, TCRdb lists one record per CDR3 protein. The profile covers fewer than 250,000 distinct CDR3 sequences, with 17% appearing a single time and 43% taken by the ten largest. The ends were cut back, 4 bases at V and 4 bases at J, with 16 bases in the middle. This CDR3 is 16 amino acids long. Germline lookup yields CDR1 LGHDT and CDR2 YNNKEL (reference sequence). The sequenced sample was PBMCs, mostly from graft donor cells, obtained 360 days after TCRalphabeta/CD19-depleted stem cell transplant. This clonotype was sampled from a male patient aged 2-15 years who had a stem cell transplant for acute lymphoblastic leukemia, so the T cells may come from the graft donor. This chain joins TRBV3-1 and TRBJ1-4; D is uncertain. This chain's CDR3 is CASSLRGQFGNEKLFF. For the CDR3, the DNA is TGTGCCAGCAGCCTTAGAGGGCAGTTCGGTAATGAAAAACTGTTTTTT.